The T cell receptor (beta chain) described here comes from a study of cytomegalovirus exposure and HLA in healthy donors. The V and J ends lost 5 bases and 8 bases, in that order; junction bases with no gene match: 7. The CDR3 consists of 13 residues. Germline loops: CDR1 GTSNPN, CDR2 SVGIG (reference sequence). Notes on the study in general: Later work associated more than 15,000 TCR beta sequences with HLA alleles at 0.05 false discovery rate.

Turning to this clone: Its specificity is unknown.

PCR employed 60 Vbeta and 13 Jbeta primers. Assay: immunoSEQ multiplex PCR; the TCRdb copy retains only in-frame clones and omits some. The repertoire has roughly 100,000 clones, over 80% of them found once; the top ten carry approximately 4%. The donors (healthy individuals) were bone marrow donors. This sequence was found in a female donor in good health and CMV-seropositive. The sequencing sample was made of PBMCs. The chain combines TRBV30 with TRBJ1-2, with 11 nucleotides matching TRBD1. This CDR3 reads CAWHGQGAEGYTF. CDR3 coding DNA: TGTGCCTGGCACGGACAGGGGGCGGAAGGCTACACCTTC.